This T cell receptor (beta chain) was retrieved from a study of blood T cell repertoires in COVID-19. Whole-study context: Samples came from the United States, Italy and Spain, spanning acute and convalescent COVID-19.

Original processing methods: Nucleated cell number was recorded as an estimate derived from reference gene primer amplification. Measured with immunoSEQ multiplex PCR; TCRdb has only the in-frame clones, and not every one. Clonal size and the V and J genes are those of that table, whereas D and trimming came from the DNA. This sample has under 150,000 clones, with more than 80% found just once. The CDR3 contains 17 residues. The V gene lost 0 bases and the J gene lost 4 bases, with 19 bases spanning the gap. CDR1 and CDR2 from the germline V gene are SGHDT and YYEEEE. The rearrangement joins TRBV5-6 to TRBJ1-1, with TRBD1 as a possible D gene (6 bases). The receptor was derived from a woman in her forties or fifties with acute or convalescent COVID-19. Sample: peripheral blood. The DNA of the CDR3 is TGTGCCAGCAGCTTGGCGTGGGCAAGTGCACAGGGCACTGAAGCTTTCTTT. This encodes CASSLAWASAQGTEAFF. Together with reference TRBV5-6 and TRBJ1-1, the CDR3 gives the full variable domain: DAGVTQSPTHLIKTRGQQVTLRCSPKSGHDTVSWYQQALGQGPQFIFQYYEEEERQRGNFPDRFSGHQFPNYSSELNVNALLLGDSALYLCASSLAWASAQGTEAFFGQGTRLTVV.